The 3 T cell receptor beta chains below all came from one sample that was sequenced in a study of blood T cell repertoires in COVID-19. Sequencing used immunoSEQ multiplex PCR; TCRdb keeps in-frame clones, though not all of them. The repertoire has 150,000 or so clones, roughly 88% of them found once; the top ten carry 12% to 15%. The specimen was PBMCs or T cells enriched from blood (not recorded which). These receptors all stem from a middle-aged man who had recovered from COVID-19.

The chain has TRBV9 and TRBJ2-7, with 7 positions matching TRBD1. Germline V lookup: CDR1 SGDLS, CDR2 YYNGEE. The CDR3 length is 15 residues. J gave up 3 bases and V 0 bases, and 6 bases lay outside the gene matches. The CDR3 sequence is CASSVGVGGFYEQYF. The CDR3 region has the DNA TGTGCCAGCAGCGTAGGGGTAGGGGGCTTCTACGAGCAGTACTTC.

This clone was counted a single time. This chain uses TRBV11-2 with TRBJ2-7; tentative D call: TRBD1 (5 bases). Per the germline V gene, CDR1 is SGHAT and CDR2 is FQNNGV. CDR3 length: 14 residues. The V end was cut by 0 bases, the J end by 6 bases, with 12 bases between. In DNA form, the CDR3 reads TGTGCCAGCAGCTTAGATTCCAGGGTCAGCGAGCAGTACTTC. This codes for CASSLDSRVSEQYF. Full variable domain (remainder filled in from reference TRBV11-2 and TRBJ2-7): EAGVAQSPRYKIIEKRQSVAFWCNPISGHATLYWYQQILGQGPKLLIQFQNNGVVDDSQLPKDRFSAERLKGVDSTLKIQPAKLEDSAVYLCASSLDSRVSEQYFGPGTRLTVT.

The rearrangement joins TRBV6-5 to TRBJ1-6; D is unresolved. Germline V gene sequence: CDR1 MNHEY, CDR2 SVGAGI. CDR3 size: 14 residues. V was cut by 6 bases and J by 5 bases, with 11 bases left in between. In DNA, the CDR3 is TGTGCCAGCAGACCGCGGGCAGATAATTCACCCCTCCACTTT. Amino acid sequence: CASRPRADNSPLHF.